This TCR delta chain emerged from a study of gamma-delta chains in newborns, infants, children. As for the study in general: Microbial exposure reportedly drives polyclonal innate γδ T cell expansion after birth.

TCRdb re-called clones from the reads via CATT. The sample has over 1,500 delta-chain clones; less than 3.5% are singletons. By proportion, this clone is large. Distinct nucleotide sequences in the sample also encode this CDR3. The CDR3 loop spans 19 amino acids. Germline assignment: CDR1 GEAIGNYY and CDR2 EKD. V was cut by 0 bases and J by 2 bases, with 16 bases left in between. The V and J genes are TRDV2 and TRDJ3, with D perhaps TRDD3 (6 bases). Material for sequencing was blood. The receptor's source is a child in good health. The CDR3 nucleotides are TGTGCCTGTGACACCGTGGGGGGTGAGAGCCCCTGGGACACCCGACAGATGTTTTTC. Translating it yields CACDTVGGESPWDTRQMFF.